This T cell receptor (beta chain) came from a study of blood T cell repertoires in COVID-19. In the study's own analysis: Reference gene primer amplification in the assay estimated nucleated cell counts. Here immunoSEQ multiplex PCR was the method, and the copy in TCRdb shows in-frame clones only, minus some. That table supplies the V and J calls and clone size; D and trimming were determined from the DNA. Of some 38,000 clones listed, roughly nine tenths were seen once; the top ten hold around a sixth. With 2 bases clipped from V and 2 bases from J, the junction kept 11 bases outside the gene matches. The CDR3 contains 18 residues. Germline V CDR1 and CDR2: KGHSH, LQKENI.

The chain is built from TRBV18 and TRBJ1-2, with TRBD1 matching 10 bases. The sequence derives from a woman in her twenties or thirties in a cohort sampled during active COVID-19. The sequenced sample consisted of peripheral blood. The CDR3 spells CASSPKVRETGGNYGYTF. CDR3 in DNA: TGTGCCAGCTCACCAAAGGTGCGAGAGACAGGGGGCAACTATGGCTACACCTTC.